This passage covers 19 T cell receptor beta chains from one sample sequenced in a study of molecular identifiers for immune sequencing clone quantification. Each CDR3 protein gets one entry after TCRdb re-called the PCR reads with MiXCR. The sample consists of 85,000 to 120,000 distinct CDR3 sequences, under 40% of them appearing once. The specimen was naive CD8+ T cells from blood, with Jurkat cell RNA spiked in. Subset noted: FACS-sorted CD8+CD4-CCR7+CD45RA+ naive T cells. These receptors all come from a human donor in good health. Some libraries in this study had Jurkat cell RNA spiked in.

For this clonotype: One end of the junction varies from germline; a read error may be responsible. The V and J genes are TRBV4-2 and TRBJ2-7; 8 nucleotides match TRBD2. The CDR3 consists of 16 residues. Germline CDR1 is LGHNA and CDR2 is YNFKEQ. For the CDR3, the DNA is TGTGCCGGCAGCCAAGGAGGGACTAGAGCCCTATACGAGCAGTACTTC. Translation: CAGSQGGTRALYEQYF.

This clonotype has a handful of counts. The chain carries TRBV2 and TRBJ2-2; maybe TRBD1 (5 bases). Germline CDR1 is SNHLY and CDR2 is FYNNEI. The CDR3 has 15 residues. V was cut by 7 bases and J by 0 bases, with 12 bases left in between. CDR3 in DNA: TGTGCCAGCATTCCCCAGGGCACGAACACCGGGGAGCTGTTTTTT. Translation: CASIPQGTNTGELFF.

This rearrangement joins TRBV6-2 or TRBV6-3 to TRBJ2-5; 9 nucleotides line up with TRBD2. Germline V gene data show CDR1 as MNHEY and CDR2 as SVGEGT. Trimming at V came to 0 bases and at J to 2 bases, leaving 4 bases not matched to a gene. The CDR3 consists of 16 residues. CDR3 nucleotides: TGTGCCAGCAGTTACTCAACTAGCGGGTCGCAAGAGACCCAGTACTTC. Translation gives CASSYSTSGSQETQYF.

This clonotype was detected many times. Relative to the germline gene, one junction end is altered; a read error may explain this. The chain couples TRBV28 to TRBJ2-5; the match to TRBD2 covers 8 bases. CDR1 and CDR2 (germline): MDHEN, SYDVKM. CDR3 length: 13 amino acids. CDR3 nucleotide sequence: TGTGCCAGCAGTTTTCGGGCTAGCGGGCCCGGGGACTTC. As protein: CASSFRASGPGDF. The variable domain in full, completed from reference TRBV28 and TRBJ2-5, reads DVKVTQSSRYLVKRTGEKVFLECVQDMDHENMFWYRQDPGLGLRLIYFSYDVKMKEKGDIPEGYSVSREKKERFSLILESASTNQTSMYLCASSFRASGPGDFGPGTRLLVL.

This clonotype was picked up many times. The chain combines TRBV28 with TRBJ1-6; D remains unclear. Deletions cut 5 bases from V and 12 bases from J, with 17 bases between. This CDR3 spans 14 amino acids. Germline V lookup: CDR1 MDHEN, CDR2 SYDVKM. This chain's CDR3 is CASSADLSPKPLHF. The DNA of the CDR3 is TGTGCCAGCAGTGCAGACCTCTCGCCTAAACCCCTCCACTTT. Using reference TRBV28 and TRBJ1-6 for the parts outside the CDR3, the full variable domain is DVKVTQSSRYLVKRTGEKVFLECVQDMDHENMFWYRQDPGLGLRLIYFSYDVKMKEKGDIPEGYSVSREKKERFSLILESASTNQTSMYLCASSADLSPKPLHFGNGTRLTVT.

V is TRBV5-1 and J is TRBJ1-6; D not certain. The CDR3 runs 15 residues. Trimming left V 0 bases short and J 0 bases short, with 4 bases between. CDR1 SGHRS and CDR2 YFSETQ come from the germline V gene. DNA for the CDR3: TGCGCCAGCAGCTTGGTTAGCTCCTATAATTCACCCCTCCACTTT. Its protein is CASSLVSSYNSPLHF.

This clonotype was counted ten times or more. V usage is TRBV7-9 and J usage is TRBJ2-2, with D tentatively TRBD1 (6 bases). Germline V CDR1 and CDR2: SEHNR, FQNEAQ (reference sequence). CDR3 length: 14 amino acids. Trimming cost V 4 bases and J 6 bases, with 12 bases left between them. The CDR3 region is CASSSQGRSGELFF. The CDR3 bases are TGTGCCAGCAGCTCACAGGGAAGATCCGGGGAGCTGTTTTTT.

This clonotype has ten or more counts. The rearrangement links TRBV28 to TRBJ1-5; TRBD1 might be the D (6 bases). The CDR3 contains 15 residues. CDR1 and CDR2 (germline): MDHEN, SYDVKM. Trimming removed 2 bases at V and 1 base at J, with 9 bases between. The DNA for the CDR3 is TGTGCCAGCAGTTTACGGGGGGCGAGCAATCAGCCCCAGCATTTT. This codes for CASSLRGASNQPQHF.

Remarks on this clonotype: A much bigger clone sits one base away, suggesting this may be a read error. The V call is TRBV4-1, the J call TRBJ2-7; the match to TRBD1 covers 8 bases. CDR3 length: 13 residues. Germline-derived CDR1 and CDR2 are MGHRA and YSYEKL. J was trimmed by 5 bases and V by 3 bases; bases with no gene match: 3. The CDR3: CASSHDRGHEQYF. The CDR3 coding sequence is TGCGCCAGCAGCCACGACAGGGGTCACGAGCAGTACTTC.

Concerning this clonotype: A read error may be the cause here, since a much bigger clone is one base away. The chain carries TRBV5-1 and TRBJ2-7; 7 nucleotides align to TRBD1. Germline V gene data show CDR1 as SGHRS and CDR2 as YFSETQ. The CDR3 consists of 13 residues. The CDR3 sequence: CASRGDRTYEQHF. CDR3 DNA: TGCGCCAGCAGAGGGGACAGAACCTACGAGCAGCACTTC.

In its sample, this clonotype was seen many times. The chain has TRBV29-1 and TRBJ1-1, with 8 bases aligning to TRBD1. Germline CDR1 reads SQVTM; CDR2 reads ANQGSEA. This CDR3 region has 13 residues. The trim removed 4 bases at V and 4 bases at J, leaving 5 bases unmatched. CDR3 nucleotide sequence: TGCAGCGTTGGGACAGGGAGGTCCACTGAAGCTTTCTTT. Translated: CSVGTGRSTEAFF.

The chain uses TRBV28 and TRBJ2-1, with D tentatively TRBD2 (5 bases). The germline CDR1 and CDR2 sequences are MDHEN and SYDVKM. This CDR3 contains 12 residues. V was pared by 5 bases and J by 8 bases, with 10 bases between. CDR3 DNA sequence: TGTGCCAGCAGTACGAGGGTGGATGAGCAGTTCTTC. Translated: CASSTRVDEQFF.

This clonotype was seen many times. This chain links TRBV6-5 with TRBJ2-3; no definite D call. V lost 5 bases and J lost 0, with 9 bases in between. The V gene's germline CDR1 is MNHEY and CDR2 SVGAGI. This CDR3 spans 14 amino acids. CDR3 protein: CASSHPDSTDTQYF. As DNA, the CDR3 is TGTGCCAGCAGTCACCCCGACAGCACAGATACGCAGTATTTT.

This clonotype was seen only a few times. The CDR3, as DNA: TGCGCCAGCAGCCAAGGTCCGCGGGGTGGAGAGCAGTACTTC. Translation gives CASSQGPRGGEQYF. This chain links TRBV4-3 with TRBJ2-7, with D maybe TRBD2 (6 bases). CDR3 length: 14 residues. The germline gives CDR1 LGHNA, CDR2 YSLEER. Trimming removed 1 base at V and 7 bases at J, with 14 bases between.

The rearrangement joins TRBV28 to TRBJ1-1, with D possibly TRBD1 on 5 matching bases. With 7 bases removed from V and 3 bases from J, the gap between germline ends came to 15 bases. This CDR3 contains 14 residues. Germline V lookup: CDR1 MDHEN, CDR2 SYDVKM. CDR3 sequence: CASNFLIGDTEAFF. The CDR3 coding sequence is TGTGCCAGCAATTTCCTAATAGGGGACACTGAAGCTTTCTTT.

As for this clonotype: This could be a read error, since a much larger clone is one nucleotide away. This sequence joins TRBV5-3 and TRBJ2-7, with a tentative D call TRBD1 (6 bases). TRBV5-3 is flagged as an ORF with uncertain function. The ends were cut back, 8 bases at V and 6 bases at J, with 18 bases in the middle. This CDR3 contains 13 residues. The CDR3 protein is CASSRGDGLEQYF. In DNA, the CDR3 is TGTGCCAGCAGCAGGGGTGACGGCCTCGAGCAGTACTTC.

For this clonotype: A much larger clone sits a single nucleotide away, making a read error possible. Likely a read error: the CDR3 ends without its conserved phenylalanine or tryptophan. In DNA, the CDR3 is TGTGCCAGCAGTGCGGGGGGTTACGAGCAGTACTAC. This codes for CASSAGGYEQYY. The chain is built from TRBV6-6 and TRBJ2-7, with 8 bases fitting TRBD2. The ends lost 5 bases at V and 4 bases at J; junction bases unmatched: 1. Germline CDR1 and CDR2: MNHNY and SVGAGI (reference sequence). There are 12 residues in the CDR3.

This clonotype was seen a few times. The chain recombines TRBV25-1 with TRBJ2-1; 7 positions agree with TRBD2. V was clipped by 4 bases and J by 6 bases; unmatched bases: 3. This CDR3 is 13 amino acids long. Germline lookup yields CDR1 MGHDK and CDR2 SYGVNS. CDR3 region: CASSAGLLNEQFF. Written as DNA, the CDR3 is TGTGCCAGCAGTGCGGGACTACTCAATGAGCAGTTCTTC.

The chain couples TRBV20-1 to TRBJ2-3; D gene unclear. The V gene's germline CDR1 is DFQATT and CDR2 SNEGSKA (reference sequence). Trimming pared 2 bases from V and 2 bases from J, leaving 11 bases between. The CDR3 length is 14 residues. CDR3 nucleotides: TGCAGTGCTAGAACGGTAGTACCCACAGATACGCAGTATTTT. Encoded protein: CSARTVVPTDTQYF.